The 14 T cell receptor beta chains in this list originate from one sample, sequenced in a study of identical twins. MiXCR was run by TCRdb on the 5' RACE reads, yielding one entry per CDR3 protein. Of 350,000 to 500,000 distinct CDR3 sequences in the sample, about 18% were seen once. Sequenced material: naive T cells sorted from blood. The receptors stem from a man between 45 and 60 years old in good health.

CDR3 DNA sequence: TGTGCCAGCAGTTACATTGCAGGGGGCTCACACATTCAGTACTTC. Encoded protein: CASSYIAGGSHIQYF. The genes are TRBV6-5 and TRBJ2-4, with TRBD1 matching over 8 bases. Looked up from germline, CDR1 is MNHEY and CDR2 is SVGAGI. The V and J ends lost 2 bases and 8 bases, in that order; junction bases with no gene match: 8. CDR3 length: 15 amino acids.

The rearrangement uses TRBV25-1 and TRBJ1-4, with a possible D match to TRBD1 (6 bases). Germline V CDR1 and CDR2: MGHDK, SYGVNS. The CDR3 runs 12 residues. V dropped 10 bases and J dropped 8 bases, with 14 bases sitting between them. This CDR3 reads CATTGTGEKLFF. The DNA of the CDR3 is TGTGCCACCACAGGGACGGGCGAAAAACTGTTTTTT.

This clonotype occurred many times. The chain carries TRBV14 and TRBJ2-2, with TRBD2 matching over 15 bases. CDR1 and CDR2 (germline): SGHDN, FVKESK. There are 18 residues in the CDR3. With 2 bases clipped from V and 3 bases from J, the junction kept 4 bases outside the gene matches. CDR3 amino acids: CASSQYGTSGRYTGELFF. The CDR3 DNA is TGTGCCAGCAGCCAATATGGGACTAGCGGGAGGTACACCGGGGAGCTGTTTTTT.

CDR3 region: CASSSVGQGNGYTF. CDR3 bases: TGTGCCAGCAGCTCTGTAGGACAGGGGAATGGCTACACCTTC. The chain is built from TRBV6-1 and TRBJ1-2; 9 nucleotides line up with TRBD1. Per germline, CDR1 MNHNS and CDR2 SASEGT. Unmatched junction bases numbered 8, after V lost 6 bases and J lost 6 bases. This CDR3 contains 14 residues.

V is TRBV5-1 and J is TRBJ2-7; no firm D call. This CDR3 region has 14 residues. Germline V gene sequence: CDR1 SGHRS, CDR2 YFSETQ. Trimming stripped 5 bases from V and 3 bases from J, with 15 bases between. The DNA of the CDR3 is TGCGCCAGCAGGGCACAGAATTCGGGCTACGAGCAGTACTTC. Translated: CASRAQNSGYEQYF.

The chain uses TRBV12-3 or TRBV12-4 and TRBJ2-3; 7 bases match TRBD1. The ends lost 5 bases at V and 6 bases at J; junction bases unmatched: 17. The CDR3 is 17 amino acids. The DNA for the CDR3 is TGTGCCAGCAGTCCCCGATGGACAGGCTTAAGATCGGATACGCAGTATTTT. Its translation: CASSPRWTGLRSDTQYF.

This clonotype turned up a few times. This chain uses TRBV7-8 with TRBJ2-7; D uncertain. The germline V gene has CDR1 SGHVS and CDR2 FQNEAQ. CDR3 size: 11 residues. The V end was cut by 1 base, the J end by 9 bases, with 7 bases between. As DNA, the CDR3 is TGTGCCAGCAGCTTAGTTGGGGTGCAGTACTTC. Its translation: CASSLVGVQYF.

A few counts support this clonotype. V and J are TRBV9 and TRBJ2-1, with TRBD1 matching 12 bases. Germline CDR1 and CDR2: SGDLS and YYNGEE. This CDR3 is 16 amino acids long. The junction had 8 bases not matched to a gene; V was cut back by 4 bases and J by 6 bases. The CDR3 is CASSPPGQGASNEQFF. Written as DNA, the CDR3 is TGTGCCAGCAGCCCCCCGGGACAGGGGGCCTCCAATGAGCAGTTCTTC.

This clonotype has ten or more counts. The rearrangement links TRBV20-1 to TRBJ1-5; D is uncertain. Trimming pared 5 bases from V and 4 bases from J, leaving 15 bases between. The CDR3 runs to 14 residues. CDR1 and CDR2 (germline): DFQATT, SNEGSKA (reference sequence). The CDR3 spells CSAPGPHRNQPQHF. The CDR3 bases are TGCAGTGCTCCGGGCCCTCATCGGAATCAGCCCCAGCATTTT.

V is TRBV20-1 and J is TRBJ2-7, with TRBD2 matching 13 bases. The ends lost 2 bases at V and 3 bases at J; junction bases unmatched: 7. The germline CDR1 and CDR2 sequences are DFQATT and SNEGSKA (reference sequence). The CDR3 runs 16 residues. CDR3 nucleotide sequence: TGCAGTGCTAGACCATGGACTAGCGGGAGTCTCTACGAGCAGTACTTC. Translation gives CSARPWTSGSLYEQYF.

The V and J genes are TRBV11-1 and TRBJ2-1; the match to TRBD2 covers 7 bases. The V gene end was trimmed by 2 bases and the J gene end by 0 bases; junction bases not matched to a gene: 10. The germline V gene encodes CDR1 SGHAT and CDR2 FQDESV (reference sequence). The CDR3 sequence is 18 residues long. Written as DNA, the CDR3 is TGTGCCAGCAGCTTACGTGAACTAGCGCGAAGCTCCTACAATGAGCAGTTCTTC. It translates to CASSLRELARSSYNEQFF. Supplemented by reference TRBV11-1 and TRBJ2-1, the full variable domain reads EAEVAQSPRYKITEKSQAVAFWCDPISGHATLYWYRQILGQGPELLVQFQDESVVDDSQLPKDRFSAERLKGVDSTLKIQPAELGDSAMYLCASSLRELARSSYNEQFFGPGTRLTVL.

This chain connects TRBV11-2 to TRBJ2-6, with 11 nucleotides matching TRBD1. CDR1 and CDR2 from the germline V gene are SGHAT and FQNNGV. This CDR3 contains 18 residues. V dropped 4 bases and J dropped 4; count of bases not matched to a gene: 9. Here the CDR3 DNA reads TGTGCCAGCAGCTCGTCGGGACAGGGGGTATCCGGGGCCAACGTCCTGACTTTC. This codes for CASSSSGQGVSGANVLTF.

This clonotype has just a few counts. This sequence joins TRBV5-1 and TRBJ1-2; D is unresolved. CDR3 length: 14 residues. Per germline, CDR1 SGHRS and CDR2 YFSETQ. With 1 base removed from V and 2 bases from J, the gap between germline ends came to 9 bases. CDR3 sequence: CASSLSVQNYGYTF. The CDR3 DNA reads as TGCGCCAGCAGCTTGAGTGTACAGAACTATGGCTACACCTTC.

The chain employs TRBV5-6 and TRBJ2-7; 9 positions match TRBD2. The germline V gene encodes CDR1 SGHDT and CDR2 YYEEEE. The CDR3 spans 14 residues. Germline trimming cut 5 bases from V and 7 bases from J; bases unmatched to any gene: 10. The CDR3 region has the DNA TGTGCCAGCAGTCTGGGGCTAGCGGGGCATGAGCAGTACTTC. Translated: CASSLGLAGHEQYF.